This TCR beta chain appears in the sequencing data of a study of blood T cell repertoires in COVID-19. Across the whole study: Sites in the United States, Italy and Spain provided acute and convalescent COVID-19 samples.

Only one count was recorded for this clone. Those enrolled, adults aged 18 to 89 years, came from 25 or so US areas. Participant-reported clinical history was the basis for cohort assignment. The CDR3 contains 13 residues. Germline values: CDR1 DFQATT, CDR2 SNEGSKA (reference sequence). Trimming took off 3 bases at V and 9 bases at J, with 15 bases between the two ends. How the authors handled the data: The assay estimated nucleated cells by amplifying reference gene primers. Some clones are missing from TCRdb's copy, which holds only in-frame ones; the method was immunoSEQ multiplex PCR. Clone size and the V and J calls come from that table; the DNA yielded D and trimming. The sample has around 200,000 clones, approximately 90% seen once; the top ten hold 1.2%.

The origin of this receptor is a man younger than 40 who had recovered from COVID-19. The V gene is TRBV20-1, the J gene TRBJ1-5, with unresolved D. Sequenced sample: PBMCs or T cells enriched from blood (not recorded which). The CDR3 spells CSASPVADRPQHF. In nucleotides, the CDR3 is TGCAGTGCTAGTCCCGTAGCGGATCGGCCCCAGCATTTT.